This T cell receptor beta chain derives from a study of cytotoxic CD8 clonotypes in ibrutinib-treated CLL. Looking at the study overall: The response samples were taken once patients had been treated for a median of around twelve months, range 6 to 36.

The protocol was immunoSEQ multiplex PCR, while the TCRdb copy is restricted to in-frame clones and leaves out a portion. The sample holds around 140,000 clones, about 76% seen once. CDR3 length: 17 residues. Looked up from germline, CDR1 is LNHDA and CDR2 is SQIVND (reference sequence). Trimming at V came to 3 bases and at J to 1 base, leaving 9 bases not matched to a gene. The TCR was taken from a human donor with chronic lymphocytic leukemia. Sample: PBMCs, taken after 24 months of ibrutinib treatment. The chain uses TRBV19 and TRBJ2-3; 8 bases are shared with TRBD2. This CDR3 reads CASSIRTQRGRTDTQYF. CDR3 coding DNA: TGTGCCAGTAGTATCCGAACCCAGCGGGGGCGCACAGATACGCAGTATTTT. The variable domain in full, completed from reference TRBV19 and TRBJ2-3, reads DGGITQSPKYLFRKEGQNVTLSCEQNLNHDAMYWYRQDPGQGLRLIYYSQIVNDFQKGDIAEGYSVSREKKESFPLTVTSAQKNPTAFYLCASSIRTQRGRTDTQYFGPGTRLTVL.